This T cell receptor beta chain derives from a study of blood T cell repertoires in COVID-19 (TCRdb year 2020). About the full investigation: The collaborator samples originated in the United States, Italy and Spain and spanned the acute and convalescent phases of COVID-19. The material from the prospective study consisted of cDNA or gDNA derived from T cells, B-cell-depleted T cells, or PBMCs. The dataset comprised deeply sampled blood TCRbeta repertoires from subjects exposed to, actively infected with, or recovered from COVID-19. The samples were drawn from the first 160 participants of the ongoing ImmuneRACE study and from under 1,500 subjects provided by 6 global collaborators. Nearly every sample came with metadata listing a de-identified subject ID, COVID-19 status, age in years and sex. Where HLA class I and class II types were available, the types were taken from metadata supplied by the sample provider, not from assay-based typing. The repertoires were made available in a free public database intended to serve as a resource for research on the immune response to SARS-CoV-2.

This clone is a singleton in its sample. The antigen this receptor binds is unknown. Base-call qualities are not available, and no considerably larger clone is one nucleotide away. Collaborating institutions collected whole blood in K2EDTA tubes following their own protocols. For TCRbeta analysis, collaborators shipped samples in one of three forms: frozen whole blood, isolated PBMCs, or DNA extracted from either of those sample types. V gives up 0 bases and J gives up 6 bases, and the segment between their germline ends measures 15 bases. From a lookup of the germline V gene, CDR1 and CDR2 are KGHSH and LQKENI. There are 16 amino acids in the CDR3, from cysteine to phenylalanine inclusive. Solely the CDR3 DNA is kept, with 48 bases framed from the first base. On the study overall, not on this receptor specifically: The amount of clinical and demographic metadata varied by source and participant and was provided uncurated.

TCRbeta CDR3 regions were amplified from genomic DNA using the immunoSEQ Assay, a bias-controlled multiplex PCR. As for the original processing: The number of nucleated cells in each sample was estimated by amplification of reference gene primers within the assay. Sequence reads were collapsed and filtered to measure the absolute abundance of every unique TCRbeta CDR3 rearrangement. For each sample, productive Simpson clonality was calculated by taking the square root of Simpson's diversity index across productive rearrangements. In its TCRdb copy, this immuneACCESS table keeps in-frame sequences only and misses some clones. Where compared with another copy, unresolved V genes explain less than half of these, and the others have no known cause. V and J calls and clone size are given by that table; D and trimming were obtained from the DNA. A total of 100,000 or so clones appear in this sample, approximately 81% of them only once. The ten largest make up approximately 2.1% of the sample.

The sequencing input was peripheral blood. The chain is made from TRBV18 and TRBJ2-1; D gene: possibly TRBD2, on 5 matching bases. This clonotype was sampled from a human donor in a cohort sampled during active COVID-19. The CDR3 sequence is CASSPPLASYSNEQFF. In nucleotide form, the sequence is TGTGCCAGCTCACCACCGTTAGCGAGTTACTCCAATGAGCAGTTCTTC.